This passage covers 5 T cell receptor beta chains from one sample sequenced in a study of response to subunit inactivated influenza vaccine. TCRdb itself ran the RT-PCR reads through MiXCR, one entry per CDR3 protein. The sample lists around 580,000 distinct CDR3 sequences, around 15% occurring once. The sample here was PBMCs from blood, taken 12 days after vaccination. These receptors all stem from a man aged 50 to 60 who received an inactivated influenza vaccine.

This clonotype showed up just a few times. The CDR3 bases are TGTGCCAGCAGCCAAGATGGAGGGCGGTACTACGAGCAGTACTTC. Amino acid sequence: CASSQDGGRYYEQYF. The chain couples TRBV3-1 to TRBJ2-7, with D possibly matching TRBD2 (6 bases). There are 15 residues in the CDR3. Germline loops: CDR1 LGHDT, CDR2 YNNKEL (reference sequence). Between the trimmed V and J ends, which lost 0 bases and 3 bases, there was a span of 12 bases.

This clonotype showed up just a few times. The V call is TRBV29-1, the J call TRBJ2-1; the D gene is possibly TRBD2 (6 bases). This CDR3 is built from 19 residues. Germline values: CDR1 SQVTM, CDR2 ANQGSEA. The V and J ends lost 3 bases and 0 bases respectively, with 24 bases between them. Here the CDR3 reads CSVDYPGVAPFSSYNEQFF. CDR3 DNA sequence: TGCAGCGTTGATTACCCGGGGGTGGCCCCGTTTAGCTCCTACAATGAGCAGTTCTTC.

This clonotype appeared many times. J is TRBJ2-5 and V is TRBV15; 7 nucleotides agree with TRBD1. Germline trimming cut 5 bases from V and 5 bases from J; bases unmatched to any gene: 5. Germline CDR1 reads LNHNV; CDR2 reads YYDKDF (reference sequence). The CDR3 contains 13 residues. Here the CDR3 reads CATSDREWETQYF. DNA for the CDR3: TGTGCCACCAGCGACAGGGAATGGGAGACCCAGTACTTC.

This clonotype occurred a few times. The rearrangement links TRBV20-1 to TRBJ2-4; the match to TRBD2 covers 10 bases. Looked up from germline, CDR1 is DFQATT and CDR2 is SNEGSKA (reference sequence). This CDR3 has 14 amino acids. V was clipped by 3 bases and J by 8 bases; unmatched bases: 7. The CDR3 bases are TGCAGTGCTAGTGGTAGCGGGGGGTGGGACATTCAGTACTTC. Its translation is CSASGSGGWDIQYF.

This clonotype was seen only a few times. The V and J genes are TRBV11-1 and TRBJ2-7; 7 nucleotides align to TRBD2. This CDR3 region has 18 residues. In germline, CDR1 is SGHAT, CDR2 FQDESV (reference sequence). Losses at the gene ends were 4 bases for V and 0 bases for J; bases not matched to a gene: 15. The CDR3 DNA reads TGTGCCAGCAGCTCGCCGACTAAGGGAGGGGCGAGCTCCTACGAGCAGTACTTC. Its protein product is CASSSPTKGGASSYEQYF.